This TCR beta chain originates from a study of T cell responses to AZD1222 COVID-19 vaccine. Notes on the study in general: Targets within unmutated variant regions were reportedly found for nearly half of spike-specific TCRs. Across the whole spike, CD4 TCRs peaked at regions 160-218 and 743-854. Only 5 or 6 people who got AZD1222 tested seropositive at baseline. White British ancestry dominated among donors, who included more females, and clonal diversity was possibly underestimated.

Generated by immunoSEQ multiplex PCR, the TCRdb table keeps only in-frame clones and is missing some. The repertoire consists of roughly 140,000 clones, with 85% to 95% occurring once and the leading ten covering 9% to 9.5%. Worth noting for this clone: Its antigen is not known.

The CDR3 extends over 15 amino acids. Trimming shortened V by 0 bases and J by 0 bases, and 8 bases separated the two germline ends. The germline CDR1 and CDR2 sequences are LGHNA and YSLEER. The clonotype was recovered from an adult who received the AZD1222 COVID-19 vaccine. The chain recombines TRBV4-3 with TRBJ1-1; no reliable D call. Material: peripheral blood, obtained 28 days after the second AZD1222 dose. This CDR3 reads CASSQDGQMNTEAFF. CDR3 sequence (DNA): TGCGCCAGCAGCCAAGATGGGCAAATGAACACTGAAGCTTTCTTT.